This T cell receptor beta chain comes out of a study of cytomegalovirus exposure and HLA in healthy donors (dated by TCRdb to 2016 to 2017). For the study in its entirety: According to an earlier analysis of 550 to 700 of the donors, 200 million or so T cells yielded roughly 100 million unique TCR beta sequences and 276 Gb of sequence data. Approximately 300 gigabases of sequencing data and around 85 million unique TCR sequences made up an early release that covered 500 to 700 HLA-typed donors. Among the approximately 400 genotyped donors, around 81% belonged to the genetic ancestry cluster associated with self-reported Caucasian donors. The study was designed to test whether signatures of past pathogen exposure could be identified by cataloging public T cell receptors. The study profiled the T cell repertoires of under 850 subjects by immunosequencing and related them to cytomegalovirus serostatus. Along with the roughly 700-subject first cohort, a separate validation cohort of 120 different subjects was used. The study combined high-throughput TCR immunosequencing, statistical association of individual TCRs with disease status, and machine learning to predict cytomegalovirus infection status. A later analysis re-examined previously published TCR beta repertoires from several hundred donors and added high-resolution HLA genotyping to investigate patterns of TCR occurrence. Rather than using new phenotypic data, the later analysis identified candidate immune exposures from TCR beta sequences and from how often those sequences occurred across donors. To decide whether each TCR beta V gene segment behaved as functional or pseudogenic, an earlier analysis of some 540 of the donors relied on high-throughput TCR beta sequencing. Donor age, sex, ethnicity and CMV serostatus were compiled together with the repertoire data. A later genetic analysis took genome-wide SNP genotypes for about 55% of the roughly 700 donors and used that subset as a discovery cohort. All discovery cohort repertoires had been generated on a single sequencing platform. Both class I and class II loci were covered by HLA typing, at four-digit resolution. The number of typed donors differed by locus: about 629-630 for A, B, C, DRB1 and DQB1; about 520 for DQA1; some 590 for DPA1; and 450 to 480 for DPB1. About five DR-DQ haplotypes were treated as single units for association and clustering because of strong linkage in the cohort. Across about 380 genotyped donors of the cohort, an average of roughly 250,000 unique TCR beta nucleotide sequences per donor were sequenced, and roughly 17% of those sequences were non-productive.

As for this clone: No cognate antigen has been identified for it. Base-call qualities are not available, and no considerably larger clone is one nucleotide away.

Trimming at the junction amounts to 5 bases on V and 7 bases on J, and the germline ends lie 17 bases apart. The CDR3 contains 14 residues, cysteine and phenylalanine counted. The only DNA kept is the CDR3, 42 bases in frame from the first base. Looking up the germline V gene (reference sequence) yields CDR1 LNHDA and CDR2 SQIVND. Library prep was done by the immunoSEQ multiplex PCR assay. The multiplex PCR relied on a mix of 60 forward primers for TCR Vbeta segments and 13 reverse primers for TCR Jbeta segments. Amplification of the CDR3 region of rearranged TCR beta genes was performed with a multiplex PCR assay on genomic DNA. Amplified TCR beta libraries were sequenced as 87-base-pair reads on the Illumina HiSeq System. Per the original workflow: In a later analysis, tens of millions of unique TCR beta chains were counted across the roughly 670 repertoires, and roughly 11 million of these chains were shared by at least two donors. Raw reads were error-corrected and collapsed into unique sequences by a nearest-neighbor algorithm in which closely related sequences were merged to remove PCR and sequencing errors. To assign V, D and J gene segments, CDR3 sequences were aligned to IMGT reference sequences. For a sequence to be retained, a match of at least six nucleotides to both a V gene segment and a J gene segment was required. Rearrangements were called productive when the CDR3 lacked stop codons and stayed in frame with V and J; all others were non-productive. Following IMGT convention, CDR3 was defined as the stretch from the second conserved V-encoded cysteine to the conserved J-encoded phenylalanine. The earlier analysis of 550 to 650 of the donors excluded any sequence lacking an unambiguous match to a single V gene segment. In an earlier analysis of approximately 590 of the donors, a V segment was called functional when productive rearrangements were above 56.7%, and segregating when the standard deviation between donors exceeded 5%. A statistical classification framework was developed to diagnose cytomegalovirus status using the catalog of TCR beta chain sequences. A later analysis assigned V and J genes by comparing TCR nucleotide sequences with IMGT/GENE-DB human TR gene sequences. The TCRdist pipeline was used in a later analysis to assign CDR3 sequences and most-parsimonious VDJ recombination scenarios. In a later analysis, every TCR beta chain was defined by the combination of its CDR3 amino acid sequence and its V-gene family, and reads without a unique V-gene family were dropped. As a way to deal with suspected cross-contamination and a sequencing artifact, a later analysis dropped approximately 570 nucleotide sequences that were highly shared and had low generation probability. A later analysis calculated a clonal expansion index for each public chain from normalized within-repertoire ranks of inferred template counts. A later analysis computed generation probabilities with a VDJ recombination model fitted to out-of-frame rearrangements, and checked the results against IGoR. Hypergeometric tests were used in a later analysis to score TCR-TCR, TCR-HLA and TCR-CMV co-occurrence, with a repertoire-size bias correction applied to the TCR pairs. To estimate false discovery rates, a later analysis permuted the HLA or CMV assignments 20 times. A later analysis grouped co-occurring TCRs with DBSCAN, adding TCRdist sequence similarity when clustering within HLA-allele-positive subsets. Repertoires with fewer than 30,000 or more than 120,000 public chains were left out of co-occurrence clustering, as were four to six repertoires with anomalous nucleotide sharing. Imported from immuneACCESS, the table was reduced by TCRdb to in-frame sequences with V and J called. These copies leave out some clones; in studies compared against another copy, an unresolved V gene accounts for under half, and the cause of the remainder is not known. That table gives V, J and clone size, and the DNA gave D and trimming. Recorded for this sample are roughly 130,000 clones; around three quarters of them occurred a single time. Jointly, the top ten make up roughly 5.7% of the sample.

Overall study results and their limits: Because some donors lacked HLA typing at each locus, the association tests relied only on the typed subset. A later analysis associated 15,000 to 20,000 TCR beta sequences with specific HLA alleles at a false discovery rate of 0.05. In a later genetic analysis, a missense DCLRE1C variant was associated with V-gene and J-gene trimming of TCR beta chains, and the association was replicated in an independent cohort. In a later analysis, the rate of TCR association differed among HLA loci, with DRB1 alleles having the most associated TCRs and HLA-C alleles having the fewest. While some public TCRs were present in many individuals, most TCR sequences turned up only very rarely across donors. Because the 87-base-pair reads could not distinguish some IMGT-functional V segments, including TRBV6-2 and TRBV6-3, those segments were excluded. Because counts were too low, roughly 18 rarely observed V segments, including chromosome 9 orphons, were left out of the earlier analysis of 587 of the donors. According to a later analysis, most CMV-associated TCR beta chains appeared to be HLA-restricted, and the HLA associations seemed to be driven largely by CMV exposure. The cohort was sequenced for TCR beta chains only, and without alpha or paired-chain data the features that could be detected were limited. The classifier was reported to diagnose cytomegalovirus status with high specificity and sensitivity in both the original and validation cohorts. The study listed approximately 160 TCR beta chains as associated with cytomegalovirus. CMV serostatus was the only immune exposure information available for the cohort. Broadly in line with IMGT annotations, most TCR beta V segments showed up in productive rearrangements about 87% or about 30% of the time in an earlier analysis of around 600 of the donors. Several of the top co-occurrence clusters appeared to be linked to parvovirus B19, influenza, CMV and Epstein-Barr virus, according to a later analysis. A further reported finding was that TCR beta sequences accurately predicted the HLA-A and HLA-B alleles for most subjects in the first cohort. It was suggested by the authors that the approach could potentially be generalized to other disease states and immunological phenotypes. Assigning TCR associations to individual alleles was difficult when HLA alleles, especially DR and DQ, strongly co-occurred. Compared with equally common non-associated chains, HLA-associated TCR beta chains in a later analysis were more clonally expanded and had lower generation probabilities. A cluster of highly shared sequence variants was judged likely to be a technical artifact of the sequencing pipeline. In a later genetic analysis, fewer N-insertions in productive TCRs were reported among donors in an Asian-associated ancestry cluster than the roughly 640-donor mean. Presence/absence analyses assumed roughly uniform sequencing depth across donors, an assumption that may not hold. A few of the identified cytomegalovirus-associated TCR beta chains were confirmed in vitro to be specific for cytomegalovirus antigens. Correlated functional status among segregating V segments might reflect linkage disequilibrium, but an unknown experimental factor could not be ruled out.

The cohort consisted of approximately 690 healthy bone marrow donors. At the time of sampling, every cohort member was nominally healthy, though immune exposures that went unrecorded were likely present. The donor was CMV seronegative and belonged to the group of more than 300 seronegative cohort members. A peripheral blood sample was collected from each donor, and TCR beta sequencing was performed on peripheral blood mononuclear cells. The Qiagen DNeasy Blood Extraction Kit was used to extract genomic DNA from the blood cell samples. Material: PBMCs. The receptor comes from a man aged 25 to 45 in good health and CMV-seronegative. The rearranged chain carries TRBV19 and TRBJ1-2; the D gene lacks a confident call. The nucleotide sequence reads TGTGCCAGTAGTCCGGTCCCGACGCGAGGTGGCTACACCTTC. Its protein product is CASSPVPTRGGYTF.